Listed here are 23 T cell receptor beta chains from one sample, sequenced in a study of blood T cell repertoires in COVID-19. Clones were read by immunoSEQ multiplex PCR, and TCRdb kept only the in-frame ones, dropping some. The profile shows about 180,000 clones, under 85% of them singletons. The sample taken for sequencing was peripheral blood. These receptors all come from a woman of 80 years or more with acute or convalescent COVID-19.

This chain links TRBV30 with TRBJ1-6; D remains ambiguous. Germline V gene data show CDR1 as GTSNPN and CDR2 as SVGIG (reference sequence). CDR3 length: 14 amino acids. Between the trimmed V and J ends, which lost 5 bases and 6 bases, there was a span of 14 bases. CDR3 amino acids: CAWSRRNFNSPLHF. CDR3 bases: TGTGCCTGGTCCAGGAGGAACTTTAATTCACCCCTCCACTTT.

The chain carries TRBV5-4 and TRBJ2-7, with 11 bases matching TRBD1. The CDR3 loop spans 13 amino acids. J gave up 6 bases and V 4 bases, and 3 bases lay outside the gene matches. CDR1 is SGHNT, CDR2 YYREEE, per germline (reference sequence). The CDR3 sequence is CASSRTGGVEQYF. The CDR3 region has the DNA TGTGCCAGCAGCCGGACAGGGGGCGTCGAGCAGTACTTC.

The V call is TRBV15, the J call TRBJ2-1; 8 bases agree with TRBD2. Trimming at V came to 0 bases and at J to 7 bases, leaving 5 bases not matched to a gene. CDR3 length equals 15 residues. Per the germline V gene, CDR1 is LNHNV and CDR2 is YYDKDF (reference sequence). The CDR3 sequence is CATSRDLASGNEQFF. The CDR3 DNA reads TGTGCCACCAGCAGAGATCTGGCTAGCGGGAATGAGCAGTTCTTC. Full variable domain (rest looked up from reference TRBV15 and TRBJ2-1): DAMVIQNPRYQVTQFGKPVTLSCSQTLNHNVMYWYQQKSSQAPKLLFHYYDKDFNNEADTPDNFQSRRPNTSFCFLDIRSPGLGDTAMYLCATSRDLASGNEQFFGPGTRLTVL.

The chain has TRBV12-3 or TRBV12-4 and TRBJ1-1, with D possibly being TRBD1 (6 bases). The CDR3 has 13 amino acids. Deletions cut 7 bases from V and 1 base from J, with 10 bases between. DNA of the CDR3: TGTGCCAGCACTTGGACAGCGAACACTGAAGCTTTCTTT. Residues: CASTWTANTEAFF.

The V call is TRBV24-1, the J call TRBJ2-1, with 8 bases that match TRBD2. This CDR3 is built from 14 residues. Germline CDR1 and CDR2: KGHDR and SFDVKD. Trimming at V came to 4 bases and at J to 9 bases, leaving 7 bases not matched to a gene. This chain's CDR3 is CATSDLSRGGEQFF. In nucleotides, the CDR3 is TGTGCCACCAGTGACCTCTCACGGGGGGGTGAGCAGTTCTTC.

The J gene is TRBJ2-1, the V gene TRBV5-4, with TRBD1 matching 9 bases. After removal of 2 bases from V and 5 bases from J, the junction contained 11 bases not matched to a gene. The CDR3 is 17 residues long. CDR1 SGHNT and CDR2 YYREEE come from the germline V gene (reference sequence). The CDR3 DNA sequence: TGTGCCAGCAGCTTTCACCGAGGGACAGGGACCCACAATGAGCAGTTCTTC. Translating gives CASSFHRGTGTHNEQFF.

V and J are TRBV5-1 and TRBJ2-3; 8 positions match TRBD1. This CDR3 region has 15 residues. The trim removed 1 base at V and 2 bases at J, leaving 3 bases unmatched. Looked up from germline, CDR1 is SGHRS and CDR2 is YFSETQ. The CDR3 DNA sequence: TGCGCCAGCAGCTTGCAGGGGGCAGACACAGATACGCAGTATTTT. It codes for CASSLQGADTDTQYF.

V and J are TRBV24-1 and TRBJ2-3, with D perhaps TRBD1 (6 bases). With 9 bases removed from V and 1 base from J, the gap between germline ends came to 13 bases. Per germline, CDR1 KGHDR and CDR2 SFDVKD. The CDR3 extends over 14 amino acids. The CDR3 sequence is CATLTGEGTDTQYF. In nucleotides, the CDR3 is TGTGCCACCCTGACAGGAGAGGGCACAGATACGCAGTATTTT.

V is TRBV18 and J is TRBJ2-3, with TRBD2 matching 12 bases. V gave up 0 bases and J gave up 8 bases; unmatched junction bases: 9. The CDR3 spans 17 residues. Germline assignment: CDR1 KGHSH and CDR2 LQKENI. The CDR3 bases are TGTGCCAGCTCACCACCCCGACTAGCGGGAGCCCCCCTTACGCAGTATTTT. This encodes CASSPPRLAGAPLTQYF. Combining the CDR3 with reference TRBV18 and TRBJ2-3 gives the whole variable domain NAGVMQNPRHLVRRRGQEARLRCSPMKGHSHVYWYRQLPEEGLKFMVYLQKENIIDESGMPKERFSAEFPKEGPSILRIQQVVRGDSAAYFCASSPPRLAGAPLTQYFGPGTRLTVL.

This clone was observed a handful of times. In nucleotides, the CDR3 is TGCGCCAGCAGCCCAGGACAGTGGGACTATGGCTACACCTTC. It codes for CASSPGQWDYGYTF. The chain employs TRBV5-1 and TRBJ1-2; tentatively, D is TRBD1 (6 bases). V was trimmed by 4 bases and J by 3 bases, leaving 13 bases between them. The CDR3 has 14 residues. Germline lookup yields CDR1 SGHRS and CDR2 YFSETQ.

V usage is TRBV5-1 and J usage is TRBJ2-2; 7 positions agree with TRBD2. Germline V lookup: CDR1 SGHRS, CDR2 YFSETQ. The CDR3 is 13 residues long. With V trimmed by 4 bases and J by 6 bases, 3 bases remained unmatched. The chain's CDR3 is CASSPGGSGELFF. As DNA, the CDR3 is TGCGCCAGCAGCCCGGGGGGTTCCGGGGAGCTGTTTTTT.

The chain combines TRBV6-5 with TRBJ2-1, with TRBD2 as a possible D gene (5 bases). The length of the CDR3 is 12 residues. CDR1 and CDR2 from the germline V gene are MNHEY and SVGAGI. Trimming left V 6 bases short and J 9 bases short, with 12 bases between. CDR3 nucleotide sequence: TGTGCCAGCAGCCTACTAGTAAGTGAGCAGTTCTTC. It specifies CASSLLVSEQFF.

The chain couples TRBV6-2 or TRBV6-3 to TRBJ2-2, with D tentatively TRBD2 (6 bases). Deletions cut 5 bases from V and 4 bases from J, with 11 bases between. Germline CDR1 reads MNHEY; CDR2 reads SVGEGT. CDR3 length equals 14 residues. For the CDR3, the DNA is TGTGCCAGCAGTCTCGGACTATCCACCGGGGAGCTGTTTTTT. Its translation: CASSLGLSTGELFF.

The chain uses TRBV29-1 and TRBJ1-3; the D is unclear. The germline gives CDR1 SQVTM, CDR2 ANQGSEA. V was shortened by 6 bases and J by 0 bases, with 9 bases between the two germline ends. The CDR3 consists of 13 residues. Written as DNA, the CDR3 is TGCAGCGTAAGCCTCAACTCTGGAAACACCATATATTTT. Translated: CSVSLNSGNTIYF.

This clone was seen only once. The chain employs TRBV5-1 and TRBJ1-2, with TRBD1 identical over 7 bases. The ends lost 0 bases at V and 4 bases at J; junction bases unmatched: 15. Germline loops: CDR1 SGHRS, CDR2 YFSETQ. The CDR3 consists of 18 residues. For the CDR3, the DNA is TGCGCCAGCAGCTTGGCCGGGGACAGTGGAGGGGACCCCTATGGCTACACCTTC. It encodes CASSLAGDSGGDPYGYTF.

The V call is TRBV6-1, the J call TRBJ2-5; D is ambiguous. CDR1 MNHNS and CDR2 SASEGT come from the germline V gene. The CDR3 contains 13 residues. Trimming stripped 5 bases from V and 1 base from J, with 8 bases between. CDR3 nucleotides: TGTGCCAGCAGTCCCCCTTCCCAAGAGACCCAGTACTTC. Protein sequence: CASSPPSQETQYF.

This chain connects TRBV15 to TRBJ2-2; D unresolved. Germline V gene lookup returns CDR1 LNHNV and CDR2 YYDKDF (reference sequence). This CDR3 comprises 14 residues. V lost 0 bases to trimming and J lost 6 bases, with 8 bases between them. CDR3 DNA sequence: TGTGCCACCAGCAGAGATAGAGGAGCCGGGGAGCTGTTTTTT. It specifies CATSRDRGAGELFF.

Here the CDR3 reads CASSLEAGWGVAEAFF. The CDR3 DNA reads as TGCGCCAGCAGCTTGGAGGCAGGGTGGGGTGTCGCTGAAGCTTTCTTT. The V call is TRBV5-1, the J call TRBJ1-1; TRBD1 is a possible D gene (5 bases). Trimming shortened V by 0 bases and J by 6 bases, and 18 bases separated the two germline ends. This CDR3 contains 16 residues. The germline CDR1 and CDR2 sequences are SGHRS and YFSETQ.

DNA for the CDR3: TGTGCCACCAGCAGGGACAGGGACGAAAAACTGTTTTTT. The encoded protein is CATSRDRDEKLFF. This sequence joins TRBV15 and TRBJ1-4; 8 bases line up with TRBD1. J was trimmed by 8 bases and V by 3 bases; bases with no gene match: 2. CDR1 LNHNV and CDR2 YYDKDF come from the germline V gene (reference sequence). CDR3 length: 13 amino acids.

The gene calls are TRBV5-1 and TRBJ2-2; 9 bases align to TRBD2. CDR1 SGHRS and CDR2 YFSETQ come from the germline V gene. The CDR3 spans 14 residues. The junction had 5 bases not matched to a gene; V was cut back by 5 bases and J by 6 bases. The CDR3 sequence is CASSAGGPAGELFF. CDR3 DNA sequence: TGCGCCAGCAGTGCGGGAGGGCCGGCCGGGGAGCTGTTTTTT.

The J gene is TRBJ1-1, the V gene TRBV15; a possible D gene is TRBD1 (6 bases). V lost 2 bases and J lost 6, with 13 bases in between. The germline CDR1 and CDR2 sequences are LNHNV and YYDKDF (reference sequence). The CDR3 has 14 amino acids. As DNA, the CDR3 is TGTGCCACCAGCAGATTCCTAGAGGGGGCTGAAGCTTTCTTT. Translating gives CATSRFLEGAEAFF. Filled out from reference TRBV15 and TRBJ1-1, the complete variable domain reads DAMVIQNPRYQVTQFGKPVTLSCSQTLNHNVMYWYQQKSSQAPKLLFHYYDKDFNNEADTPDNFQSRRPNTSFCFLDIRSPGLGDTAMYLCATSRFLEGAEAFFGQGTRLTVV.

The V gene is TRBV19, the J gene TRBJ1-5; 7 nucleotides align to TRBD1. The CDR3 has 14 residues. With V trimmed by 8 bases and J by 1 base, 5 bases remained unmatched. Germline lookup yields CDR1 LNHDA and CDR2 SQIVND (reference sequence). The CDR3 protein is CASSRQGSNQPQHF. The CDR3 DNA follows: TGTGCCAGTTCGCGACAGGGAAGCAATCAGCCCCAGCATTTT.

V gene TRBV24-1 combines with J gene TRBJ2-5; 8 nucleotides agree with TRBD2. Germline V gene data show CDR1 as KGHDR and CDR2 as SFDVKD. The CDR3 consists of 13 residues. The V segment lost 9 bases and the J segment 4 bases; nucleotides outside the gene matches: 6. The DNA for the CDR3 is TGTGCCACCTCGCGGGGGGCGTCAGAGACCCAGTACTTC. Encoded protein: CATSRGASETQYF.